What follows are 4 T cell receptor beta chains derived from one specimen sequenced in a study of response to subunit inactivated influenza vaccine. TCRdb re-derived calls from the RT-PCR reads in MiXCR, one entry per CDR3 protein. Altogether about 520,000 distinct CDR3 sequences are present, about 25% being singletons, with the ten largest covering 1.9%. Sequenced here: CD4+ T cells sorted from PBMCs, sampled around 5 days after vaccination. These receptors were collected from a man in his fifties who received an inactivated influenza vaccine.

This clonotype was detected ten times or more. The V call is TRBV4-1, the J call TRBJ1-6; tentative D call: TRBD1 (6 bases). The CDR3 consists of 17 residues. V lost 1 base and J 2 bases, leaving 12 bases between the germline ends. CDR1 is MGHRA, CDR2 YSYEKL, per germline. CDR3: CASSQGNRDPYNSPLHF. In DNA form, the CDR3 reads TGCGCCAGCAGCCAAGGAAACAGGGATCCCTATAATTCACCCCTCCACTTT.

The chain uses TRBV10-3 and TRBJ2-5, with 16 bases aligning to TRBD2. CDR1 is ENHRY and CDR2 is SYGVKD in the germline V gene. Losses at the gene ends were 4 bases for V and 5 bases for J; bases not matched to a gene: 7. The CDR3 has 17 amino acids. This CDR3 is CAISAGTSGGVEETQYF. The CDR3 coding sequence is TGTGCCATCAGTGCTGGGACTAGCGGGGGGGTTGAGGAGACCCAGTACTTC.

This clonotype was observed a handful of times. The chain employs TRBV20-1 and TRBJ2-1; tentatively, D is TRBD2 (5 bases). The germline CDR1 and CDR2 sequences are DFQATT and SNEGSKA (reference sequence). Trimming cost V 3 bases and J 3 bases, with 9 bases left between them. There are 13 residues in the CDR3. Here the CDR3 reads CSASRGYYNEQFF. The CDR3 DNA sequence: TGCAGTGCTAGTCGGGGATACTACAATGAGCAGTTCTTC.

This chain connects TRBV4-1 to TRBJ2-1; 8 positions match TRBD2. The ends lost 2 bases at V and 3 bases at J; junction bases unmatched: 6. Germline V lookup: CDR1 MGHRA, CDR2 YSYEKL. The CDR3 totals 16 residues. The CDR3 sequence: CASSQSPGTSYNEQFF. As DNA, the CDR3 is TGCGCCAGCAGCCAATCCCCCGGGACTAGCTACAATGAGCAGTTCTTC.